This T cell receptor beta chain emerged from a study of cytomegalovirus exposure and HLA in healthy donors. The CDR3 length is 18 residues. V was shortened by 1 base and J by 0 bases, with 17 bases between the two germline ends. Germline CDR1 is MGHDK and CDR2 is SYGVNS. Remarks on this clone: As yet, its antigen is unknown.

Broader study findings: It was reported that the classifier diagnosed cytomegalovirus status with high specificity and sensitivity in both the original and validation cohorts.

Clones were read by immunoSEQ multiplex PCR, and TCRdb kept only the in-frame ones, dropping some. The sample contains over 200,000 clones, roughly 87% of which appear only once. This clonotype was sampled from a woman younger than 35 in good health and CMV-seropositive. The V and J genes are TRBV25-1 and TRBJ2-3; TRBD1 is a possible D gene (6 bases). Sequencing was done on a sample of PBMCs. The CDR3 is CASSESQGGLTSTDTQYF. The CDR3 DNA reads as TGTGCCAGCAGTGAATCACAGGGCGGACTTACTAGCACAGATACGCAGTATTTT.